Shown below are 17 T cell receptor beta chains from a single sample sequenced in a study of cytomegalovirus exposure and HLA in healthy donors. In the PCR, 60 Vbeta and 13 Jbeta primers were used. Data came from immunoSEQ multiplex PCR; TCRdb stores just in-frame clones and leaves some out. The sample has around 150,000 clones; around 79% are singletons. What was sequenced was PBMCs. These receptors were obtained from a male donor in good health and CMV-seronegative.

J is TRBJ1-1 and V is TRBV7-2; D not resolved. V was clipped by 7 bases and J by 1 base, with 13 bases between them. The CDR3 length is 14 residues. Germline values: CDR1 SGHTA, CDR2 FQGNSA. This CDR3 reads CASTSSPGNTEAFF. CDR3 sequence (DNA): TGTGCCAGCACCAGCAGTCCGGGGAACACTGAAGCTTTCTTT.

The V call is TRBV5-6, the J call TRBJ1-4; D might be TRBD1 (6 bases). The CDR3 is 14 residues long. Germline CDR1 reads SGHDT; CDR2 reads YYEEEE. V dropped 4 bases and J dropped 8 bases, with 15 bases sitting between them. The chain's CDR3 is CASSKGVGPEKLFF. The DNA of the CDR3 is TGTGCCAGCAGCAAGGGGGTAGGGCCAGAAAAACTGTTTTTT.

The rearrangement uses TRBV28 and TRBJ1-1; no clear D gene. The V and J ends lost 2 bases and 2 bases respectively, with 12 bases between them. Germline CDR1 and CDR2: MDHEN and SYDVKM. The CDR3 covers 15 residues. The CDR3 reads CASSLMRADNTEAFF. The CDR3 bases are TGTGCCAGCAGTTTAATGAGGGCTGATAACACTGAAGCTTTCTTT.

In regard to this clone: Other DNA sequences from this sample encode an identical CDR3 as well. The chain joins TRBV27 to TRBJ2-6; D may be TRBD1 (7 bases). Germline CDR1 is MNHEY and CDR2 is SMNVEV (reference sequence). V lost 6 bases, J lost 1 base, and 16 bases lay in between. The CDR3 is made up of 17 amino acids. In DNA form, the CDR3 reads TGTGCCAGCAGCCTTAGACAGGGAGGATCTGGGGCCAACGTCCTGACTTTC. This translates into CASSLRQGGSGANVLTF.

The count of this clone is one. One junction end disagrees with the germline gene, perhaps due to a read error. The CDR3 region is CASSNRGKNAEAFF. In DNA form, the CDR3 reads TGTGCCAGTAGTAACAGGGGGAAGAACGCTGAAGCTTTCTTT. The chain combines TRBV19 with TRBJ1-1, with TRBD1 matching 8 bases. In germline, CDR1 is LNHDA, CDR2 SQIVND (reference sequence). The CDR3 runs 14 residues.

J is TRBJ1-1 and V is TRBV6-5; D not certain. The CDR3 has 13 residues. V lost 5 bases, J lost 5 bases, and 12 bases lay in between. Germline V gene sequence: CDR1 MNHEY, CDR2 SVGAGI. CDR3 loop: CASSPEPWTEAFF. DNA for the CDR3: TGTGCCAGCAGTCCCGAGCCCTGGACTGAAGCTTTCTTT.

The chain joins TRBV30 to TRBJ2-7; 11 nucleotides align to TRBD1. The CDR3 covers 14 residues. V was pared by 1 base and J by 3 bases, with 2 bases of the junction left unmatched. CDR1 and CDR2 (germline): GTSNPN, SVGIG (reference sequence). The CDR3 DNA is TGTGCCTGGAGTGGGACAGGGGGCAGCTACGAGCAGTACTTC. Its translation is CAWSGTGGSYEQYF.

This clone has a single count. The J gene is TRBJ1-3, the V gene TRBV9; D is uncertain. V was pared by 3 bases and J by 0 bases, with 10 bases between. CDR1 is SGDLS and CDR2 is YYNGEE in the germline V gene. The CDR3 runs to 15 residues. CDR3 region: CASSAQPYSGNTIYF. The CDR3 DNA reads TGTGCCAGCAGCGCTCAACCCTACTCTGGAAACACCATATATTTT.

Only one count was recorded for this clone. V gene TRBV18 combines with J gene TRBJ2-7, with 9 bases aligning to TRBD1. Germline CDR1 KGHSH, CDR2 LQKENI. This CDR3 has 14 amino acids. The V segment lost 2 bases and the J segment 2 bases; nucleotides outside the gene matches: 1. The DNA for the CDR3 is TGTGCCAGCTCACCAGGGACAGGGACCTACGAGCAGTACTTC. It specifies CASSPGTGTYEQYF.

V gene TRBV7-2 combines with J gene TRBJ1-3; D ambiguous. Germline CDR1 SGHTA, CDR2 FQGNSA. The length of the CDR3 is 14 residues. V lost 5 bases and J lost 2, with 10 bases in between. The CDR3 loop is CASSLPVAGNTIYF. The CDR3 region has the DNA TGTGCCAGCAGCCTCCCGGTGGCTGGAAACACCATATATTTT.

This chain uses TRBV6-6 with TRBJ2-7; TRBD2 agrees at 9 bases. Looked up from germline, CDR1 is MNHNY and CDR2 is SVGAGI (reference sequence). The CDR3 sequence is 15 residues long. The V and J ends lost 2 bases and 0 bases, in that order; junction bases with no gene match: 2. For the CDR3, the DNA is TGTGCCAGCAGTTACGGGACTAGCCGCTCCTACGAGCAGTACTTC. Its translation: CASSYGTSRSYEQYF.

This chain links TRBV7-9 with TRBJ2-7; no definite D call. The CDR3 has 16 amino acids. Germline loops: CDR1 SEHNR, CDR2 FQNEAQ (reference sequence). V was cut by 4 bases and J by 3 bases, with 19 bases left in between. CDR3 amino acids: CASSSNTAESFYEQYF. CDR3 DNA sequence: TGTGCCAGCAGCTCCAACACGGCGGAGTCCTTCTACGAGCAGTACTTC.

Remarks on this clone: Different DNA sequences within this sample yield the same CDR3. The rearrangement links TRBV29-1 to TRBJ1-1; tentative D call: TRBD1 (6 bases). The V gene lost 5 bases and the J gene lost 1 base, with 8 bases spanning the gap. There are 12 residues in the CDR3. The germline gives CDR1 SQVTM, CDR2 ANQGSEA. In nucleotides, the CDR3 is TGCAGCGTTTCCAGGGGGAACACTGAAGCTTTCTTT. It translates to CSVSRGNTEAFF.

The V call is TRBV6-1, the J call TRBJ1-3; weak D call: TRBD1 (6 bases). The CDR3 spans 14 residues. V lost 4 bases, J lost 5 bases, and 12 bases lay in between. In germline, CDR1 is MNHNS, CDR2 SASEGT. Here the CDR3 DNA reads TGTGCCAGCAGTGGGGCGGGGGCACGAAACACCATATATTTT. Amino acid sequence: CASSGAGARNTIYF.

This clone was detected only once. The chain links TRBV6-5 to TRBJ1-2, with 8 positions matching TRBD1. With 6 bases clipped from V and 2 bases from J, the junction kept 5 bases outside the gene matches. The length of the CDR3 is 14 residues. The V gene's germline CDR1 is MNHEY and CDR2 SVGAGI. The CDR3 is CASRGWTGNYGYTF. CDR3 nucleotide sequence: TGTGCCAGCAGGGGTTGGACAGGGAACTATGGCTACACCTTC.

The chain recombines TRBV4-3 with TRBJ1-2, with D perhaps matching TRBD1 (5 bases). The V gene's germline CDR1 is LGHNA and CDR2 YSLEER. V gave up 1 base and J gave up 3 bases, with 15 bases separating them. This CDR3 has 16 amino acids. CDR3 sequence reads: CASSQVGAGGDYGYTF. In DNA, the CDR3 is TGCGCCAGCAGCCAAGTTGGCGCGGGGGGTGACTATGGCTACACCTTC.

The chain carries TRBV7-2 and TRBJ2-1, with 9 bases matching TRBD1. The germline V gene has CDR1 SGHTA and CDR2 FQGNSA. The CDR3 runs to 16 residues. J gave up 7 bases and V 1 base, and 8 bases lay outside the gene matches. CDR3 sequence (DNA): TGTGCCAGCAGCTTAGATGGGACAGGGTCTGCGAATGAGCAGTTCTTC. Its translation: CASSLDGTGSANEQFF.